The rows below give T cell receptor beta chains drawn from one sample of a study of response to subunit inactivated influenza vaccine. TCRdb passed the RT-PCR reads through MiXCR, listing each CDR3 protein once. This table has about 540,000 distinct CDR3 sequences, under 30% appearing once. The data were also submitted as part of a second study, on T cells expressing NK-cell markers.

Source: CD4+ T cells sorted from PBMCs, taken less than 13 days after vaccination. These receptors all come from a man aged 50 to 60 who received an inactivated influenza vaccine. Each CDR3 is given with its conserved first and last residue. Fields, in order: J gene, clone size, D gene, V gene, CDR3 protein, CDR3 DNA. The D gene is left open where the match is weak. For some rows the clone size is stated as once, few or many, or as a class when expanded; others skip it.

j_gene: TRBJ2-5; abundance: -; d_gene: -; v_gene: TRBV5-1; CDR3aa: CASSLGGGVEETQYF; CDR3nt: TGCGCCAGCAGCTTGGGAGGTGGGGTTGAAGAGACCCAGTACTTC
j_gene: TRBJ2-1; abundance: -; d_gene: -; v_gene: TRBV6-2/TRBV6-3; CDR3aa: CASGTLRNNEQFF; CDR3nt: TGTGCCAGCGGGACTCTCAGGAACAATGAGCAGTTCTTC
j_gene: TRBJ1-5; abundance: few; d_gene: TRBD1; v_gene: TRBV24-1; CDR3aa: CATSQTGTGHQPQHF; CDR3nt: TGTGCCACCAGTCAAACCGGGACAGGGCATCAGCCCCAGCATTTT
j_gene: TRBJ2-3; abundance: few; d_gene: -; v_gene: TRBV6-5; CDR3aa: CASSSGSGWGDTQYF; CDR3nt: TGTGCCAGCAGTTCGGGATCGGGCTGGGGCGATACGCAGTATTTT
j_gene: TRBJ1-1; abundance: -; d_gene: -; v_gene: TRBV6-5; CDR3aa: CASSYSARGGTEAFF; CDR3nt: TGTGCCAGCAGTTACTCGGCCAGGGGTGGAACTGAAGCTTTCTTT
j_gene: TRBJ2-2; abundance: few; d_gene: -; v_gene: TRBV12-3/TRBV12-4; CDR3aa: CASSLFSGNTGELFF; CDR3nt: TGTGCCAGCAGTTTATTCTCTGGGAACACCGGGGAGCTGTTTTTT
j_gene: TRBJ2-1; abundance: -; d_gene: TRBD2; v_gene: TRBV2; CDR3aa: CASSETRAGLGYNEQFF; CDR3nt: TGTGCCAGCAGTGAAACGCGCGCTGGACTAGGGTACAATGAGCAGTTCTTC
j_gene: TRBJ2-7; abundance: few; d_gene: -; v_gene: TRBV20-1; CDR3aa: CSAMGGPTGEQYF; CDR3nt: TGCAGTGCTATGGGGGGCCCAACGGGCGAGCAGTACTTC
j_gene: TRBJ2-4; abundance: few; d_gene: TRBD2; v_gene: TRBV3-1; CDR3aa: CASSGRGLAGAKNIQYF; CDR3nt: TGTGCCAGCAGCGGACGGGGACTAGCGGGTGCCAAAAACATTCAGTACTTC
j_gene: TRBJ1-4; abundance: -; d_gene: TRBD1; v_gene: TRBV2; CDR3aa: CASRPVTGGEVEKLFF; CDR3nt: TGTGCCAGCAGACCTGTTACAGGGGGCGAGGTAGAAAAACTGTTTTTT
j_gene: TRBJ2-7; abundance: few; d_gene: TRBD1; v_gene: TRBV29-1; CDR3aa: CSVRPGTASYEQYF; CDR3nt: TGCAGCGTTCGCCCCGGGACAGCTTCCTACGAGCAGTACTTC
j_gene: TRBJ2-5; abundance: few; d_gene: TRBD1; v_gene: TRBV11-2; CDR3aa: CASSRRQGQGEETQYF; CDR3nt: TGTGCCAGCAGCCGACGACAGGGACAGGGGGAAGAGACCCAGTACTTC
j_gene: TRBJ2-5; abundance: -; d_gene: -; v_gene: TRBV11-1; CDR3aa: CASRPGPQETQYF; CDR3nt: TGTGCCAGCAGGCCGGGACCGCAAGAGACCCAGTACTTC
j_gene: TRBJ1-4; abundance: -; d_gene: -; v_gene: TRBV12-3/TRBV12-4; CDR3aa: CASSPRGSEKLFF; CDR3nt: TGTGCCAGCAGCCCCCGGGGTAGTGAAAAACTGTTTTTT
j_gene: TRBJ2-1; abundance: -; d_gene: -; v_gene: TRBV7-2; CDR3aa: CASSLLRGVDNEQFF; CDR3nt: TGTGCCAGCAGCCTCCTCAGGGGGGTAGACAATGAGCAGTTCTTC
j_gene: TRBJ2-2; abundance: -; d_gene: -; v_gene: TRBV19; CDR3aa: CASKENTGELFF; CDR3nt: TGTGCCAGTAAGGAGAACACCGGGGAGCTGTTTTTT
j_gene: TRBJ2-1; abundance: many; d_gene: TRBD1; v_gene: TRBV6-1; CDR3aa: CASKGASSYNEQFF; CDR3nt: TGTGCCAGCAAGGGGGCTAGCTCCTACAATGAGCAGTTCTTC
j_gene: TRBJ1-4; abundance: -; d_gene: -; v_gene: TRBV4-1; CDR3aa: CASSQRDATNEKLFF; CDR3nt: TGCGCCAGCAGCCAAAGAGATGCAACTAATGAAAAACTGTTTTTT
j_gene: TRBJ2-3; abundance: -; d_gene: -; v_gene: TRBV7-9; CDR3aa: CASSLTSPADTQYF; CDR3nt: TGTGCCAGCAGCCTAACTAGTCCCGCAGATACGCAGTATTTT
j_gene: TRBJ2-1; abundance: -; d_gene: -; v_gene: TRBV14; CDR3aa: CASSQDIGGTYNEQFF; CDR3nt: TGTGCCAGCAGCCAAGATATCGGGGGTACCTACAATGAGCAGTTCTTC